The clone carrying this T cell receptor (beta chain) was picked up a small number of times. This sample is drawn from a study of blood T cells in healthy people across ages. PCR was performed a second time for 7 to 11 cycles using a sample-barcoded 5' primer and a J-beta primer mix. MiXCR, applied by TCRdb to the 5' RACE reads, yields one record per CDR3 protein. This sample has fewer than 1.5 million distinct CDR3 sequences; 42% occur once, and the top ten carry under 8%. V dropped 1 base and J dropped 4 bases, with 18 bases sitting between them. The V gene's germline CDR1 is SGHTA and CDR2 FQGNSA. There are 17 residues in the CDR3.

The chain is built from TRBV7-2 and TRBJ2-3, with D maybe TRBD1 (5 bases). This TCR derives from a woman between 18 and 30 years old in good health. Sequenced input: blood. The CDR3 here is CASSLGGWYGSADTQYF. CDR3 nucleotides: TGTGCCAGCAGCTTAGGGGGCTGGTATGGAAGCGCAGATACGCAGTATTTT.